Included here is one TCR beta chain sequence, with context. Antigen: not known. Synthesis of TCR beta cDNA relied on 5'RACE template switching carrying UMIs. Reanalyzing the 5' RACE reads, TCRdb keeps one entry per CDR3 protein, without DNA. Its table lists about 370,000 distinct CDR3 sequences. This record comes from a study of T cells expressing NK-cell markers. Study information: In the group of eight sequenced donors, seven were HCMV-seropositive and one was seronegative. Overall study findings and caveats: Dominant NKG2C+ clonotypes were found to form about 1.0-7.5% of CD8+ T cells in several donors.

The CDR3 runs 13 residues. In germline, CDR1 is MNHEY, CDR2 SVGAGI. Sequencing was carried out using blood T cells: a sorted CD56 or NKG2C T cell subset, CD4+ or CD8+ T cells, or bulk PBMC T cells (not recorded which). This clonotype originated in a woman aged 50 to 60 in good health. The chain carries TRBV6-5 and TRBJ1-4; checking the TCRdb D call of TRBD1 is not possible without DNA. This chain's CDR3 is CASKGRASEKLFF.